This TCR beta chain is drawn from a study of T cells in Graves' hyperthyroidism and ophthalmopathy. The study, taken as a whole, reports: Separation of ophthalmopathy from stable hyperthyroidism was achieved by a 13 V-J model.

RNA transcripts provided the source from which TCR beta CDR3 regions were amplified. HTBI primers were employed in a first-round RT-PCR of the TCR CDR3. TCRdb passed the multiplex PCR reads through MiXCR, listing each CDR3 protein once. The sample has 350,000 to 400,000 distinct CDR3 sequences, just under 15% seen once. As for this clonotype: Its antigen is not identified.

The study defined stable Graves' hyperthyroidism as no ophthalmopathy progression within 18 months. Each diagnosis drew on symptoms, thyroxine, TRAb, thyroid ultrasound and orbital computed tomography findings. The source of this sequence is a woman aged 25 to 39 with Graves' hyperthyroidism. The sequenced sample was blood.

DNA of the CDR3: TGTGCCAGCAGCTCCACGTACTCTGGGGCCAACGTCCTGACTTTC. Translated: CASSSTYSGANVLTF. The V call is TRBV7-9, the J call TRBJ2-6; no clear D. V lost 4 bases and J 0 bases, leaving 7 bases between the germline ends. The CDR3 contains 15 residues. The germline gives CDR1 SEHNR, CDR2 FQNEAQ (reference sequence).